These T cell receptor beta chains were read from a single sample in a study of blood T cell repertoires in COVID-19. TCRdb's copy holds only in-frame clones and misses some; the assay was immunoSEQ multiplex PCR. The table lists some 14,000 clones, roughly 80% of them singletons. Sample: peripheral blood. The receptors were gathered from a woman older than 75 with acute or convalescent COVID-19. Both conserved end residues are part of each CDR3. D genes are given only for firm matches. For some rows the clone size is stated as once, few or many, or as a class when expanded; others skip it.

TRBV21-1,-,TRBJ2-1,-,CASSKRTSGEVLEQFF,TGTGCCAGCAGCAAAAGGACTAGCGGGGAGGTCCTTGAGCAGTTCTTC
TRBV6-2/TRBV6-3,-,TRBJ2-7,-,CASSFSDSSYEQYF,TGTGCCAGCAGCTTCTCGGACAGCTCCTACGAGCAGTACTTC
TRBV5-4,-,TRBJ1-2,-,CASQQGSYGYTF,TGTGCCAGCCAGCAGGGATCCTATGGCTACACCTTC
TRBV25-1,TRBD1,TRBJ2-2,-,CASTASQGTNTGELFF,TGTGCCAGCACCGCTTCACAGGGGACGAACACCGGGGAGCTGTTTTTT
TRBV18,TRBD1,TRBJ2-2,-,CASSRTGAPTGELFF,TGTGCCAGCTCGAGGACAGGGGCCCCCACCGGGGAGCTGTTTTTT
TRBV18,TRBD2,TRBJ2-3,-,CASSPRTSGGVGTDTQYF,TGTGCCAGCTCACCACGGACTAGCGGGGGGGTAGGCACAGATACGCAGTATTTT
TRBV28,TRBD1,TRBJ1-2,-,CASSRTGFGYTF,TGTGCCAGCAGCCGGACAGGGTTCGGCTACACCTTC
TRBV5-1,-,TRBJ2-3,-,CASSFTGVLTDTQYF,TGCGCCAGCAGCTTTACGGGGGTTCTCACAGATACGCAGTATTTT
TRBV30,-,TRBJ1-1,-,CAWSGLPGREAFF,TGTGCCTGGAGTGGACTACCAGGAAGAGAAGCTTTCTTT
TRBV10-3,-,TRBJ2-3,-,CAINGGKGSTDTQYF,TGTGCCATCAACGGGGGTAAGGGAAGCACAGATACGCAGTATTTT
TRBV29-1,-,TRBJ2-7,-,CSVRSPRLERYEQYF,TGCAGCGTTCGTTCGCCGAGACTAGAACGCTACGAGCAGTACTTC
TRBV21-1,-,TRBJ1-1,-,CASSKKYRRNTEAFF,TGTGCCAGCAGCAAAAAATACAGGAGGAACACTGAAGCTTTCTTT
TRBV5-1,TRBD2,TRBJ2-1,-,CASSSTSGGGDEQFF,TGCGCCAGCAGCAGTACTAGCGGGGGCGGGGATGAGCAGTTCTTC
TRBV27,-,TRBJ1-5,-,CASSFRDGNQPQHF,TGTGCCAGCAGTTTTCGGGATGGCAATCAGCCCCAGCATTTT
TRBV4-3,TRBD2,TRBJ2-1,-,CASSQDRLAGGYNEQFF,TGCGCCAGCAGCCAAGATCGACTAGCGGGGGGGTACAATGAGCAGTTCTTC
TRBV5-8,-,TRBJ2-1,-,CASSPTVSSYNEQFF,TGTGCCAGCAGCCCGACAGTAAGCTCCTACAATGAGCAGTTCTTC
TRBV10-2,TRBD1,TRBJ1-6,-,CASSLGQGSSPLHF,TGCGCCAGCAGCCTAGGACAGGGATCTTCACCCCTCCACTTT
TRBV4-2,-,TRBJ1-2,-,CASSQRLPPPGYTF,TGTGCCAGCAGCCAGAGGCTACCCCCACCCGGCTACACCTTC
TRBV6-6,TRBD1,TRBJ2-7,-,CASSYSTPGQGYEQYF,TGTGCCAGCAGTTACTCGACCCCGGGACAGGGGTACGAGCAGTACTTC
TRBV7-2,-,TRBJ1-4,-,CASSLMIWGRANEKLFF,TGTGCCAGCAGCTTAATGATCTGGGGCAGAGCTAATGAAAAACTGTTTTTT
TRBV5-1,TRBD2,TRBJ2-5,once,CASSKGGGSQETQYF,TGCGCCAGCAGCAAAGGCGGGGGGTCACAAGAGACCCAGTACTTC
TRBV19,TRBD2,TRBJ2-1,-,CASMGSGGRYNEQFF,TGTGCCAGTATGGGGAGCGGGGGGCGCTACAATGAGCAGTTCTTC
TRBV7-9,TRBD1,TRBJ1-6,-,CASSRTGKESPLHF,TGTGCCAGCAGCCGGACAGGGAAGGAGTCACCCCTCCACTTT
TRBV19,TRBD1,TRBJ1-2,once,CATSPDRIYGYTF,TGTGCCACCTCTCCGGACAGGATTTATGGCTACACCTTC
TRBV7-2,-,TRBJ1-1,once,CASSFGRGGLNTEAFF,TGTGCCAGCAGCTTCGGCCGTGGAGGGCTGAACACTGAAGCTTTCTTT
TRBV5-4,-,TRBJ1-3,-,CASSLDSTSGNTIYF,TGTGCCAGCAGCTTGGACAGTACCTCTGGAAACACCATATATTTT
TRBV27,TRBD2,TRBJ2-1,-,CASRALGLAESYNEQFF,TGTGCCAGCAGGGCCCTAGGACTAGCGGAGAGTTACAATGAGCAGTTCTTC
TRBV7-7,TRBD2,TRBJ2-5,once,CASSLGTSGGQETQYF,TGTGCCAGCAGCTTAGGAACTAGCGGGGGGCAAGAGACCCAGTACTTC
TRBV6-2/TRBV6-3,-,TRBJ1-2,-,CASSWGQGDYGYTF,TGTGCCAGCAGCTGGGGGCAGGGCGACTATGGCTACACCTTC